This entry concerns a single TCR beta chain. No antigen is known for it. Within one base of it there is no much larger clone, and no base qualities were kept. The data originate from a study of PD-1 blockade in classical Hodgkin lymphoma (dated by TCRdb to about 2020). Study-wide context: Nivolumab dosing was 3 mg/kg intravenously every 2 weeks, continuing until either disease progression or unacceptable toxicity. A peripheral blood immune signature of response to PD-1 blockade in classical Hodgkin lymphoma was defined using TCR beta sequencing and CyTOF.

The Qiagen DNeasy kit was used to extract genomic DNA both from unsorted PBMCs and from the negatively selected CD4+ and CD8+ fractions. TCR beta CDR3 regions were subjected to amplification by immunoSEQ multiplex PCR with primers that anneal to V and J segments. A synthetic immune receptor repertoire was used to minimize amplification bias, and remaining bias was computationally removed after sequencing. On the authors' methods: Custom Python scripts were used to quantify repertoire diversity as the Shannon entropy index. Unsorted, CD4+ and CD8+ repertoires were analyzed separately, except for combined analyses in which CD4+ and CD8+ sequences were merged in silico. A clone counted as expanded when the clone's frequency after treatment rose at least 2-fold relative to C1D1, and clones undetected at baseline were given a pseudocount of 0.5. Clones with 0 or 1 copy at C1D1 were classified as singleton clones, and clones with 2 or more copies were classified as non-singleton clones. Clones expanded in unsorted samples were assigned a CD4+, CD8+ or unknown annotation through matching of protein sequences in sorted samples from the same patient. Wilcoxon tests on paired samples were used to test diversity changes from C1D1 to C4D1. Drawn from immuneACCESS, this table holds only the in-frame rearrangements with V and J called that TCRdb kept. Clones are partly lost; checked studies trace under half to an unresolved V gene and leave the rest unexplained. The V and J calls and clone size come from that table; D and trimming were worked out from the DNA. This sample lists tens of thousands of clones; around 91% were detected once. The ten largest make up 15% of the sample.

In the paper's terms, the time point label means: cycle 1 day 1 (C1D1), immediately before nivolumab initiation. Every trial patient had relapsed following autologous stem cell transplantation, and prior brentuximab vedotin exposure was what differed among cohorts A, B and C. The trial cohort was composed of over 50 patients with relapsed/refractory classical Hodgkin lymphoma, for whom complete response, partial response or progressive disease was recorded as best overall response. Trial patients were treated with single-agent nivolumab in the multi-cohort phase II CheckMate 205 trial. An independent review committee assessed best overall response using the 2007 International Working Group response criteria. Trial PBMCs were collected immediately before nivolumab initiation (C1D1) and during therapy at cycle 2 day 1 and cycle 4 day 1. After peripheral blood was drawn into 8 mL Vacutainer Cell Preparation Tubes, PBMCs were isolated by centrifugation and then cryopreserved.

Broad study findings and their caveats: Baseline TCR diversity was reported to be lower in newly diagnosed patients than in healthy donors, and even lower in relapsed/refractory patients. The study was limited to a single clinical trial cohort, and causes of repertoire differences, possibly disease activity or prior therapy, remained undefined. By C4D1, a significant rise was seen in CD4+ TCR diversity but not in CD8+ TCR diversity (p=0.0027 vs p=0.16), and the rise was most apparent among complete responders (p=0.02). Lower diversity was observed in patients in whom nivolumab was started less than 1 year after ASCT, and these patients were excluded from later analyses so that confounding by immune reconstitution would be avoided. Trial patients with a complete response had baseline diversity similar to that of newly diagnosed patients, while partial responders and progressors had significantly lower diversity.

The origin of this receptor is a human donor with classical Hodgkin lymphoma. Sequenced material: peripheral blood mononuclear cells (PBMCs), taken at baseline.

The CDR3 in this case is CASSMLAGGQNEQFF. The nucleotides are TGCGCCAGCAGCATGCTAGCGGGGGGGCAGAATGAGCAGTTCTTC. The rearrangement joined TRBV5-1 to TRBJ2-1, and TRBD2 matches 12 of the central bases. V and J are trimmed by 4 bases and 7 bases, and the gene matches miss 6 bases of the junction. From the cysteine through the phenylalanine, the CDR3 covers 15 amino acids. Only CDR3 DNA remains: 45 bases, in frame from the first base. From a lookup of the germline V gene, CDR1 and CDR2 are SGHRS and YFSETQ.